The T cell receptor (beta chain) described here comes from a study of cytomegalovirus exposure and HLA in healthy donors. Broader study findings: Testing in vitro showed a few CMV-associated chains specific for CMV antigens.

This table comes from immunoSEQ multiplex PCR, and its TCRdb copy is limited to in-frame clones, with some not included. The table has about 190,000 clones, about 82% seen once; the top ten hold around 1.6%. Concerning this clone itself: Its target is not known.

Germline V gives CDR1 SGHAT, CDR2 FQNNGV. With 3 bases removed from V and 1 base from J, the gap between germline ends came to 9 bases. The CDR3 covers 14 residues. The TCR comes from a woman between 18 and 29 years old in good health and CMV-seronegative. The chain has TRBV11-2 and TRBJ1-1; a weak D match, TRBD1 (5 bases). Sequenced input: PBMCs. The CDR3 DNA follows: TGTGCCAGCAGCTTCCGGGGGGAGAACACTGAAGCTTTCTTT. The encoded protein is CASSFRGENTEAFF.